What follows is one TCR beta chain and its context. The target antigen is unknown. The data derive from a study of T cell repertoires in cytomegalovirus infection. On the study more broadly: Indications came from public TCR beta signatures; they pointed to CMV infection and to a matching HLA type.

Germline lookup yields CDR1 LGHNT and CDR2 FRNRAP. V was cut by 1 base and J by 6 bases, with 21 bases left in between. This CDR3 is built from 17 residues. TCRdb passed the reads through MiXCR, listing each CDR3 protein once. The data show about 830,000 distinct CDR3 sequences, approximately 29% seen once. This chain connects TRBV12-5 to TRBJ1-1, with a possible D match to TRBD1 (6 bases). This clonotype was sampled from a human donor in good health (CMV status not recorded). Some clones in this sample may be carry-over from other donors' samples. Material: cultured CD8+ T cells from PBMCs, obtained from culture after CMV antigen stimulation. DNA for the CDR3: TGTGCTAGTGGTTTGGCCTACGGACAGACAGTGGACGCTGAAGCTTTCTTT. Its translation: CASGLAYGQTVDAEAFF.